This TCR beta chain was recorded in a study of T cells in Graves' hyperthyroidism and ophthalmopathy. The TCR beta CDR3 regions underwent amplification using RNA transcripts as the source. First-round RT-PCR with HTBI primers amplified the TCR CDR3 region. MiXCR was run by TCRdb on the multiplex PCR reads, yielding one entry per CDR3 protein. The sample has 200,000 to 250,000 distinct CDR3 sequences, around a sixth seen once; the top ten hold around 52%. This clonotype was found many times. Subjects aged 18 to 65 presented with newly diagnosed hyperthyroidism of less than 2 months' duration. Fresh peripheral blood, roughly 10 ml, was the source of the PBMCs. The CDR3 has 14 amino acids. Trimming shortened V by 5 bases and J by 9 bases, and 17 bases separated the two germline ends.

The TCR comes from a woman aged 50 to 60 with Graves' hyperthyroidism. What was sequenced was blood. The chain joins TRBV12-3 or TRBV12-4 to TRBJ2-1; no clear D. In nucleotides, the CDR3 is TGTGCCAGCAGTACTCCTCCGCGCGGAGTTGAGCAGTTCTTC. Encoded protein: CASSTPPRGVEQFF.